This T cell receptor beta chain was identified in a study of metastatic and nonmetastatic thyroid tumors. In the study overall: Across peripheral blood and tumor or nodule tissue samples taken from malignant and benign thyroid patients, the repertoires were compared with one another.

No patient had received any treatment before thyroid surgery. The study, taken as a whole, reports: It was reportedly found that TCR beta diversity was significantly higher in malignant thyroid tumors than in benign nodules, a difference seen in both blood and tumor samples.

Per the authors' pipeline: The study took CDR3 differences across clinicopathological groups and made a distant-metastasis classifier for papillary thyroid cancer from them. TCRdb reanalyzed the PCR reads with MiXCR. TCRdb's processing, not the authors' own work, is the source of the V and J calls. The sample holds 30,000 to 35,000 clones, around 32% seen once. This clone was counted at least ten times. Its cognate antigen is unknown. The CDR3 loop spans 11 amino acids. CDR1 and CDR2 from the germline V gene are MNHEY and SMNVEV (reference sequence). V lost 8 bases and J lost 8, with 10 bases in between.

The chain combines TRBV27 with TRBJ2-1; tentatively, D is TRBD2 (6 bases). The source is a female donor with papillary thyroid cancer or a benign thyroid nodule (not recorded which). Some clones in this sample may be carry-over from other donors' samples. Sequenced sample: blood. The CDR3 coding sequence is TGTGCCAGCTACCGCGGGGATGAGCAGTTCTTC. It codes for CASYRGDEQFF.